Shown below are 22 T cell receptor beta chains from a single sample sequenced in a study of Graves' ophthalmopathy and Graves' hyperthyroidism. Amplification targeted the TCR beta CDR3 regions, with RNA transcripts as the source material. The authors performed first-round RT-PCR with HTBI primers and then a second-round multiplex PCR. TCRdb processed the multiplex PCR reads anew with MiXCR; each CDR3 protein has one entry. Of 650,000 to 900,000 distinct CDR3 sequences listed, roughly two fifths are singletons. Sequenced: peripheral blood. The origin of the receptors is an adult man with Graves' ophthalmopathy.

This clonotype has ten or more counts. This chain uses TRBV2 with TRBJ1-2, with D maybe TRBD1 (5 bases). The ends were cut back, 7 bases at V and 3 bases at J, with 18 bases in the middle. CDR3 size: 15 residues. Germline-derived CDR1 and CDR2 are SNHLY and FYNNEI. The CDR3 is CASKLRRGRDYGYTF. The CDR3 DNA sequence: TGTGCCAGCAAATTACGTAGGGGAAGGGACTATGGCTACACCTTC.

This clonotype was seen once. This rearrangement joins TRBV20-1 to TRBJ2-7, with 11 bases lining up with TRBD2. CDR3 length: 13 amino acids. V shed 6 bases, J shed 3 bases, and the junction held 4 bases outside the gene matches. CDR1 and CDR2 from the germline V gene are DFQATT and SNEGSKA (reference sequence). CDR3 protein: CSAMGLADYEQYF. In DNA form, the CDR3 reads TGCAGTGCCATGGGACTAGCGGACTACGAGCAGTACTTC.

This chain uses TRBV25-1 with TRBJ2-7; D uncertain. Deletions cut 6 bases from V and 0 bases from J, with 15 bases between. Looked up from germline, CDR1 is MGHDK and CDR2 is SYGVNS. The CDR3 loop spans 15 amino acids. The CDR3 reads CASSVSAANSYEQYF. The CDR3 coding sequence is TGTGCCAGCAGCGTTTCGGCAGCCAACTCCTACGAGCAGTACTTC.

CDR3 DNA: TGTGCCGGATACGAGCAGTACTTC. Encoded protein: CAGYEQYF. V usage is TRBV27 and J usage is TRBJ2-7; D remains ambiguous. Germline assignment: CDR1 MNHEY and CDR2 SMNVEV (reference sequence). V gave up 11 bases and J gave up 4 bases, with 3 bases separating them. The CDR3 is 8 amino acids.

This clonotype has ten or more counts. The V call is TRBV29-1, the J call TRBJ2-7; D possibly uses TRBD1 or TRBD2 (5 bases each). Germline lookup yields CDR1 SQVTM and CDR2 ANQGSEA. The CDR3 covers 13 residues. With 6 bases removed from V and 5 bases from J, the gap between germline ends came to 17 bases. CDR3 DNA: TGCAGCGTAAAGGGGCCAGCGGTCGACGAGCAGTACTTC. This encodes CSVKGPAVDEQYF.

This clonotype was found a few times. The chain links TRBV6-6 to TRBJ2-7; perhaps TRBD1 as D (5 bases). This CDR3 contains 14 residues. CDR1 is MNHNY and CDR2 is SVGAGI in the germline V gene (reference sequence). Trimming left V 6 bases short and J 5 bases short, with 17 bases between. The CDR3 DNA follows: TGTGCCAGCAGAAAAGGGGCTGCCGAGAACGAGCAGTACTTC. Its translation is CASRKGAAENEQYF.

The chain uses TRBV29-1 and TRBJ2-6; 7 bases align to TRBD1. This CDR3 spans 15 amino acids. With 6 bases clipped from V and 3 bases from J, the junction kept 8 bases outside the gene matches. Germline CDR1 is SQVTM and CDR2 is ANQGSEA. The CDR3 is CSVVTGQIGANVLTF. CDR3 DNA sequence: TGCAGCGTCGTGACAGGGCAAATTGGGGCCAACGTCCTGACTTTC.

CDR3 sequence: CSAWLVVDNEQFF. Written as DNA, the CDR3 is TGCAGTGCCTGGCTCGTCGTAGACAATGAGCAGTTCTTC. The V call is TRBV20-1, the J call TRBJ2-1; unclear D gene. Germline values: CDR1 DFQATT, CDR2 SNEGSKA (reference sequence). The length of the CDR3 is 13 residues. Trimming cost V 6 bases and J 5 bases, with 14 bases left between them.

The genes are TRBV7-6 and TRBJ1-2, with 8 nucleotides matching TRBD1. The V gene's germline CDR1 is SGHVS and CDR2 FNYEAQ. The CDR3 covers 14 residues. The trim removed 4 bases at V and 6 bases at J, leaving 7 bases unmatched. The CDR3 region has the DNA TGTGCCAGCAGCTCACCGGACAGGGCCCATGGCTACACCTTC. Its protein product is CASSSPDRAHGYTF. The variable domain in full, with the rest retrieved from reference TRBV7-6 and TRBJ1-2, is GAGVSQSPRYKVTKRGQDVALRCDPISGHVSLYWYRQALGQGPEFLTYFNYEAQQDKSGLPNDRFSAERPEGSISTLTIQRTEQRDSAMYRCASSSPDRAHGYTFGSGTRLTVV.

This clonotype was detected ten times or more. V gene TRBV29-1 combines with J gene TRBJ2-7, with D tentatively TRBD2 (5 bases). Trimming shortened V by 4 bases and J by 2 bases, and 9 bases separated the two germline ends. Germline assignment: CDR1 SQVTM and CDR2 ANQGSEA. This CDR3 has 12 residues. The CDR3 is CSVGGYAYEQYF. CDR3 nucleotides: TGCAGCGTTGGAGGGTACGCCTACGAGCAGTACTTC.

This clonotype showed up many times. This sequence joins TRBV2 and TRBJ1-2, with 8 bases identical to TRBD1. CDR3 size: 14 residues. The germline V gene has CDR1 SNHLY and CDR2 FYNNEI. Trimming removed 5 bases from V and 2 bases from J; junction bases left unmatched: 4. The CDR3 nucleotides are TGTGCCAGCAGTACCAACAGGGGGAACTATGGCTACACCTTC. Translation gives CASSTNRGNYGYTF. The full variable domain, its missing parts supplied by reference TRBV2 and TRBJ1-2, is EPEVTQTPSHQVTQMGQEVILRCVPISNHLYFYWYRQILGQKVEFLVSFYNNEISEKSEIFDDQFSVERPDGSNFTLKIRSTKLEDSAMYFCASSTNRGNYGYTFGSGTRLTVV.

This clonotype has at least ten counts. The CDR3 nucleotides are TGCAGCGTTGAAGGGACAGGCCTCTATGGCTACACCTTC. Translating gives CSVEGTGLYGYTF. The chain recombines TRBV29-1 with TRBJ1-2; TRBD1 agrees at 7 bases. This CDR3 region has 13 residues. CDR1 SQVTM and CDR2 ANQGSEA come from the germline V gene. V dropped 1 base and J dropped 4; count of bases not matched to a gene: 3.

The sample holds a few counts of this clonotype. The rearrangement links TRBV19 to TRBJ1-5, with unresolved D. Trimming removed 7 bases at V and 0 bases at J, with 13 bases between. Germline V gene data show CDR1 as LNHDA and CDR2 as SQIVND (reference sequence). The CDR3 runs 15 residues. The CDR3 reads CASTTTLYSNQPQHF. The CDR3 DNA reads TGTGCCAGTACCACTACACTTTATAGCAATCAGCCCCAGCATTTT.

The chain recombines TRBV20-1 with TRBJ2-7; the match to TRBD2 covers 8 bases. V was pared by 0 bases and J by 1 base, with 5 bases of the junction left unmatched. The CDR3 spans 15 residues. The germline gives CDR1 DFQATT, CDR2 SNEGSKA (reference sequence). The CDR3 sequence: CSAREPAGGSYEQYF. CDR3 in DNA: TGCAGTGCTAGAGAACCCGCGGGGGGATCCTACGAGCAGTACTTC.

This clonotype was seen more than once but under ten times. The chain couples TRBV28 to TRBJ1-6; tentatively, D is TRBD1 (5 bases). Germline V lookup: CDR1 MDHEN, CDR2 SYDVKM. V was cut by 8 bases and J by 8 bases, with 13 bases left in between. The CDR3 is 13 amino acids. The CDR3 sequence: CASVGTSYSPLHF. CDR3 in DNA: TGTGCCAGCGTCGGGACGTCCTATTCACCCCTCCACTTT.

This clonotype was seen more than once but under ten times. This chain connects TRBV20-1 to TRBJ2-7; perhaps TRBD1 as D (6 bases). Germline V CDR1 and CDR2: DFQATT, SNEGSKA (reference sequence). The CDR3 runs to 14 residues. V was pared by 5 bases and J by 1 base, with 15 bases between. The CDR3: CSASEQGISYEQYF. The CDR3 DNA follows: TGCAGTGCTTCGGAACAGGGAATTTCCTACGAGCAGTACTTC.

The CDR3 nucleotides are TGTGCCAGTAGTGCGGCGACAAGGGACAACGTCCTGACTTTC. Amino acids: CASSAATRDNVLTF. The J gene is TRBJ2-6, the V gene TRBV19; D gene unclear. The V end was cut by 5 bases, the J end by 9 bases, with 14 bases between. CDR3 length: 14 residues. Per the germline V gene, CDR1 is LNHDA and CDR2 is SQIVND (reference sequence).

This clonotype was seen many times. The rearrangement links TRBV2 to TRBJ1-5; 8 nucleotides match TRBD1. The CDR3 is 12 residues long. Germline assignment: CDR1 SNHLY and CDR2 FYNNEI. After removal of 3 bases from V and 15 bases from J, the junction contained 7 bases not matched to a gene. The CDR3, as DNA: TGTGCCAGCAGTGAGACAGGGGAGAGGTGGCATTTT. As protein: CASSETGERWHF.

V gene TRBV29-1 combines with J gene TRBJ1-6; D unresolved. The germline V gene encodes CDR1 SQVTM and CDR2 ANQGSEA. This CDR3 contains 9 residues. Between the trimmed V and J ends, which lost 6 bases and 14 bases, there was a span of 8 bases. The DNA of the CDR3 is TGCAGCGTCCCTGGGACCCTCCACTTT. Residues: CSVPGTLHF.

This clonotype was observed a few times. CDR3 sequence: CASSGGGPRYQPQHF. The CDR3 DNA reads TGTGCCAGCAGTGGTGGGGGCCCACGATACCAGCCCCAGCATTTT. The chain links TRBV2 to TRBJ1-5; tentative D call: TRBD1 (6 bases). This CDR3 has 15 amino acids. V lost 4 bases and J lost 7, with 17 bases in between. Looked up from germline, CDR1 is SNHLY and CDR2 is FYNNEI.

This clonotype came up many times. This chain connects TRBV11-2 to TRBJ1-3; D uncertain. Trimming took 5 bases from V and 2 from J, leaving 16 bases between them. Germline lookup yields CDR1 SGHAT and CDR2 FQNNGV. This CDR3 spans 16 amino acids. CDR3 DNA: TGTGCCAGCAGCCCTCTTAATAAGGTTCCTGGAAACACCATATATTTT. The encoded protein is CASSPLNKVPGNTIYF.

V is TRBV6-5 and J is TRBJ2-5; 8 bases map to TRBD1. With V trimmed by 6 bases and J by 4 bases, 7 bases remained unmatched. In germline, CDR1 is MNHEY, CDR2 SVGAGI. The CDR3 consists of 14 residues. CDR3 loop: CASRRRTGLETQYF. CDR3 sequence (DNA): TGTGCCAGCAGACGACGGACAGGGTTAGAGACCCAGTACTTC.